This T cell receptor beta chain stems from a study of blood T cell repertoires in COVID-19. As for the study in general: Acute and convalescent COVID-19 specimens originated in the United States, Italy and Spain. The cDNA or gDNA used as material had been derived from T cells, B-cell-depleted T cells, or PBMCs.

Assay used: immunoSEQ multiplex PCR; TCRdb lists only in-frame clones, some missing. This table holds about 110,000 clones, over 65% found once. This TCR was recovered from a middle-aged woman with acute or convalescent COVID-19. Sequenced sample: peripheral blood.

CDR3 amino acids: CASSLETDRFDEQYF. CDR3 sequence (DNA): TGTGCCAGCAGCTTAGAGACGGACAGATTCGACGAGCAGTACTTC. V gene TRBV7-9 combines with J gene TRBJ2-7; possibly TRBD1 for D (6 bases). There are 15 residues in the CDR3. V was shortened by 1 base and J by 5 bases, with 15 bases between the two germline ends. Looked up from germline, CDR1 is SEHNR and CDR2 is FQNEAQ (reference sequence).